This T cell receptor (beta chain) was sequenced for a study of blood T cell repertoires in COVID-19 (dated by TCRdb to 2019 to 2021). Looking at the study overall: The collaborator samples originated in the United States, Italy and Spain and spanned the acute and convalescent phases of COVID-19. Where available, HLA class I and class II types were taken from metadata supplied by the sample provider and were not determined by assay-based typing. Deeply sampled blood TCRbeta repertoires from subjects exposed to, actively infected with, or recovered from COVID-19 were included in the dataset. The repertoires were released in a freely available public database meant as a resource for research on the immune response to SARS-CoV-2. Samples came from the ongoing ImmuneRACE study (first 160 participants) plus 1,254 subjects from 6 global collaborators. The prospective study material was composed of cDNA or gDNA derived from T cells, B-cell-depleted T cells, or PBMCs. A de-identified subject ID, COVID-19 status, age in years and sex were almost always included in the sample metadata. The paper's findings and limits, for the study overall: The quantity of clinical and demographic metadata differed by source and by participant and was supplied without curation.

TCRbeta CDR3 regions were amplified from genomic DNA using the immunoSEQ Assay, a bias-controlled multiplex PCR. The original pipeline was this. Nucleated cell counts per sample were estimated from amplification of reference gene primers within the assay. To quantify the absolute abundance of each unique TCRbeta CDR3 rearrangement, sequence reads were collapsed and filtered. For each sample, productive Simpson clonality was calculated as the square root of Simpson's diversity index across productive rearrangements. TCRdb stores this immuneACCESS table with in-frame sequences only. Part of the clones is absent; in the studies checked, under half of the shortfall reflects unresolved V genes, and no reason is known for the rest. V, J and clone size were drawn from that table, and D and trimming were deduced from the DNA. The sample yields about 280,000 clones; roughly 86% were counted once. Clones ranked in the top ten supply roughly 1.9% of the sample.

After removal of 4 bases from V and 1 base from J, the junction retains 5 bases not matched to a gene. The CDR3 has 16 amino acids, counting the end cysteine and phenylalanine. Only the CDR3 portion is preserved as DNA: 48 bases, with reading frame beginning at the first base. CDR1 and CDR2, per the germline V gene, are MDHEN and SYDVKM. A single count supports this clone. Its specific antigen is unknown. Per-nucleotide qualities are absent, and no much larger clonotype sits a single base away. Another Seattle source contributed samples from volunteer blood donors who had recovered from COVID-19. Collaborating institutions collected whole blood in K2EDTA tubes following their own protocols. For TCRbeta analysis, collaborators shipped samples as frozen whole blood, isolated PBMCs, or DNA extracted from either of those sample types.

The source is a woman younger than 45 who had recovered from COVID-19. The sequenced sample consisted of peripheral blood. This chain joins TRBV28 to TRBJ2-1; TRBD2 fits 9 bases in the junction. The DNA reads TGTGCCAGCAGTTATCGACTAGCGGATTCCTACAATGAGCAGTTCTTC. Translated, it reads CASSYRLADSYNEQFF.